One sample yielded the 15 T cell receptor beta chains listed below, sequenced in a study of regulatory T cells in long-lasting Graves disease. Arm-PCR with iRepertoire HTBI primers amplified the CDR3 regions for these TCR beta libraries. TCRdb processed the multiplex PCR reads anew with MiXCR; each CDR3 protein has one entry. The table records about 400,000 distinct CDR3 sequences, roughly 20% of them present only once. Time point here: persistent/refractory GD, antithyroid drugs over 5 years with positive TRAb. Extracted RNA from PBMCs served as the source of the TCR library. The sample here was peripheral blood mononuclear cells (PBMCs), taken when the disease was refractory, from a patient treated with antithyroid drugs. The receptors were gathered from a female donor with Graves disease.

This clonotype has a count of ten or more. The chain links TRBV27 to TRBJ2-7, with 8 positions matching TRBD1. The CDR3 has 14 amino acids. In germline, CDR1 is MNHEY, CDR2 SMNVEV (reference sequence). Trimming at V came to 5 bases and at J to 7 bases, leaving 10 bases not matched to a gene. The CDR3 coding sequence is TGTGCCAGCAGTAAATCGGACAGGGTCGGGGAGCAGTACTTC. This encodes CASSKSDRVGEQYF.

The rearrangement links TRBV6-1 to TRBJ2-7; weak D call: TRBD2 (6 bases). This CDR3 contains 14 residues. V gave up 6 bases and J gave up 4 bases, with 16 bases separating them. Looked up from germline, CDR1 is MNHNS and CDR2 is SASEGT. Here the CDR3 reads CASRAGTPLYEQYF. For the CDR3, the DNA is TGTGCCAGCAGGGCGGGAACACCCCTATACGAGCAGTACTTC.

This clonotype has ten or more counts. CDR3 bases: TGTGCCAGCAGTTCTAGGTGGGGGAAACTACTAGATGGCTACACCTTC. Amino acids: CASSSRWGKLLDGYTF. The chain links TRBV6-9 to TRBJ1-2; TRBD1 might be the D (5 bases). The CDR3 sequence is 16 residues long. Germline values: CDR1 MNHGY, CDR2 SVAAGI. The V and J ends lost 4 bases and 6 bases respectively, with 21 bases between them.

This sequence joins TRBV7-2 and TRBJ2-5; TRBD2 aligns across 7 bases. Trimming took 5 bases from V and 3 from J; bases not matched to a gene: 12. Germline assignment: CDR1 SGHTA and CDR2 FQGNSA. This CDR3 spans 16 amino acids. CDR3 in DNA: TGTGCCAGCAGCCGGGGAGGGGATCGAGCCAAAGAGACCCAGTACTTC. Protein: CASSRGGDRAKETQYF.

In its sample, this clonotype was seen a few times. The chain uses TRBV6-2 or TRBV6-3 and TRBJ1-4; 8 nucleotides match TRBD1. V gave up 2 bases and J gave up 7 bases; unmatched junction bases: 6. The length of the CDR3 is 15 residues. The germline V gene encodes CDR1 MNHEY and CDR2 SVGEGT. CDR3: CASSYPRTGLEKLFF. The CDR3 DNA is TGTGCCAGCAGTTACCCGCGGACAGGGCTTGAAAAACTGTTTTTT.

This clonotype was seen a few times. The V call is TRBV20-1, the J call TRBJ2-7; 8 bases line up with TRBD2. Per germline, CDR1 DFQATT and CDR2 SNEGSKA (reference sequence). V shed 1 base, J shed 5 bases, and the junction held 13 bases outside the gene matches. The CDR3 spans 16 residues. The CDR3: CSARGPGREEVNEQYF. CDR3 DNA: TGCAGTGCTAGAGGCCCGGGGCGGGAGGAGGTCAACGAGCAGTACTTC.

The J gene is TRBJ2-3, the V gene TRBV7-2; TRBD1 aligns across 12 bases. Germline V gene lookup returns CDR1 SGHTA and CDR2 FQGNSA. The CDR3 extends over 17 amino acids. With V trimmed by 5 bases and J by 5 bases, 11 bases remained unmatched. Written as DNA, the CDR3 is TGTGCCAGCAGCATCGGGACAGGGGGCATTTATGGAGATACGCAGTATTTT. Translating gives CASSIGTGGIYGDTQYF. Full variable domain (remainder filled in from reference TRBV7-2 and TRBJ2-3): GAGVSQSPSNKVTEKGKDVELRCDPISGHTALYWYRQSLGQGLEFLIYFQGNSAPDKSGLPSDRFSAERTGGSVSTLTIQRTQQEDSAVYLCASSIGTGGIYGDTQYFGPGTRLTVL.

This clonotype was counted at least ten times. The chain carries TRBV28 and TRBJ1-4, with D unclear. CDR1 MDHEN and CDR2 SYDVKM come from the germline V gene. V was trimmed by 5 bases and J by 7 bases, leaving 17 bases between them. The CDR3 loop spans 15 amino acids. The CDR3 DNA reads TGTGCCAGCAGTACCCCGAAAGGCGCGGCTGAAAAACTGTTTTTT. This encodes CASSTPKGAAEKLFF.

This clonotype has just a few counts. This sequence joins TRBV27 and TRBJ1-5; 11 bases are a match to TRBD1. This CDR3 is 18 amino acids long. CDR1 is MNHEY and CDR2 is SMNVEV in the germline V gene (reference sequence). The V and J ends lost 3 bases and 4 bases, in that order; junction bases with no gene match: 11. This CDR3 reads CASSLSGQGADRNQPQHF. CDR3 coding DNA: TGTGCCAGCAGTTTGTCCGGACAGGGGGCGGATAGGAATCAGCCCCAGCATTTT.

The rearrangement joins TRBV20-1 to TRBJ2-2; 8 bases fit TRBD1. This CDR3 has 14 amino acids. After removal of 5 bases from V and 1 base from J, the junction contained 3 bases not matched to a gene. CDR1 is DFQATT and CDR2 is SNEGSKA in the germline V gene (reference sequence). CDR3 region: CSADGQGNTGELFF. CDR3 in DNA: TGCAGTGCTGATGGACAGGGGAACACCGGGGAGCTGTTTTTT.

The V and J genes are TRBV29-1 and TRBJ2-2; no firm D call. V was pared by 5 bases and J by 0 bases, with 10 bases between. This CDR3 is built from 14 residues. CDR1 SQVTM and CDR2 ANQGSEA come from the germline V gene. The CDR3 here is CSVFLGSNTGELFF. For the CDR3, the DNA is TGCAGCGTTTTTTTGGGTTCGAACACCGGGGAGCTGTTTTTT.

The chain couples TRBV12-3 or TRBV12-4 to TRBJ2-7; D might be TRBD1 (6 bases). V was pared by 2 bases and J by 2 bases, with 10 bases between. There are 14 residues in the CDR3. The CDR3, as DNA: TGTGCCAGCAGTTTATCCAGGGGACCCTACGAGCAGTACTTC. Translated, it gives CASSLSRGPYEQYF.

Note on this clonotype: Its ends do not fully match the called genes, so a read error is possible. The genes are TRBV7-3 and TRBJ1-4, with 8 bases lining up with TRBD1. Germline CDR1 SGHTA, CDR2 FQGTGA. This CDR3 has 14 residues. CDR3 DNA: TGTCCCAGCAGCCCAGGGGGCGTTGGAGAAAAACTGTTTTTT. Its translation is CPSSPGGVGEKLFF.

A few counts support this clonotype. CDR3 region: CASQGALTVGETQYF. CDR3 DNA sequence: TGTGCCAGTCAGGGGGCCCTGACAGTCGGGGAGACCCAGTACTTC. This chain uses TRBV12-3 or TRBV12-4 with TRBJ2-5; 8 bases line up with TRBD1. V shed 9 bases and J 5 bases; nucleotides not matched to a gene: 14. The CDR3 is 15 amino acids.

This clonotype was observed a handful of times. CDR3 sequence (DNA): TGTGCCAGCAGTTACTCGCAGGGAGGCCTTGAAGCTTTCTTT. Protein: CASSYSQGGLEAFF. The chain joins TRBV6-5 to TRBJ1-1; D possibly corresponds to TRBD1 (5 bases). Trimming cost V 0 bases and J 7 bases, with 12 bases left between them. Germline V gives CDR1 MNHEY, CDR2 SVGAGI. The CDR3 has 14 amino acids.